Below are 32 T cell receptor beta chains sequenced from a single sample in a study of metastatic and nonmetastatic thyroid tumors. MiXCR reprocessed the PCR reads for TCRdb. The sample yields about 50,000 clones, 3.5% to 5% seen once. Every patient underwent thyroid surgery untreated. Sequencing was carried out using blood. Every receptor here comes from a female donor with papillary thyroid cancer or a benign thyroid nodule (not recorded which). Some clones in this sample may be carry-over from other donors' samples.

This clone showed up many times. The V and J genes are TRBV6-1 and TRBJ1-1; tentative D call: TRBD1 (5 bases). Germline V gives CDR1 MNHNS, CDR2 SASEGT. V shed 6 bases and J shed 11 bases, with 13 bases lying between them. The CDR3 consists of 11 residues. CDR3 coding DNA: TGTGCCAGCAGCCCCAACTGGGGGGCTTTCTTT. Encoded protein: CASSPNWGAFF.

This clone was detected ten times or more. At one of its ends the junction is not consistent with the germline gene, which may arise from a read error. V and J are TRBV19 and TRBJ2-6, with a tentative D call TRBD1 (5 bases). CDR3 length: 13 amino acids. Germline CDR1 reads LNHDA; CDR2 reads SQIVND (reference sequence). CDR3 region: CASSIDRAYVLTF. The CDR3 bases are TGTGCCAGTAGTATAGACAGGGCCTACGTCCTGACTTTC.

In this sample, this clone is medium-sized (0.01 to 0.1%). Germline is not matched at one junction end, which may reflect a read error. The CDR3 region is CASRQGSSEQYF. The CDR3 coding sequence is TGTGCCAGCAGACAGGGGTCCTCCGAGCAGTACTTC. V usage is TRBV6-2 or TRBV6-3 and J usage is TRBJ2-7; TRBD1 aligns across 7 bases. Per germline, CDR1 MNHEY and CDR2 SVGEGT. CDR3 size: 12 residues.

At least ten counts were recorded for this clone. V and J are TRBV12-3 or TRBV12-4 and TRBJ1-1; 7 positions match TRBD1. The CDR3 spans 14 residues. With 5 bases clipped from V and 4 bases from J, the junction kept 7 bases outside the gene matches. CDR3 DNA: TGTGCCAGCAGTCACGCCAACAGGGGCACTGAAGCTTTCTTT. The encoded protein is CASSHANRGTEAFF.

This clone has more than one count but fewer than ten. The V gene is TRBV5-1, the J gene TRBJ2-7; 9 bases agree with TRBD2. After removal of 3 bases from V and 6 bases from J, the junction contained 7 bases not matched to a gene. Germline CDR1 and CDR2: SGHRS and YFSETQ. This CDR3 has 14 amino acids. The CDR3 sequence: CASSYRTSEFEQYF. The CDR3 region has the DNA TGCGCCAGCAGCTACCGGACTAGCGAATTCGAGCAGTACTTC.

In its sample, this clone was seen a few times. At one end, the junction sequence differs from germline, possibly due to a read error. The chain couples TRBV24-1 to TRBJ2-1; D is unresolved. Germline V gene sequence: CDR1 KGHDR, CDR2 SFDVKD. The CDR3 covers 15 residues. The CDR3 sequence: CASSRSEPGWSHQFF. The CDR3 nucleotides are TGTGCCAGCAGTCGATCCGAGCCCGGTTGGAGCCATCAGTTCTTC.

In this sample, this clone turned up many times. V usage is TRBV19 and J usage is TRBJ2-3; TRBD2 aligns across 8 bases. V trimming: 10 bases; J trimming: 1 base; junction bases outside the gene matches: 13. The CDR3 has 16 amino acids. Germline lookup yields CDR1 LNHDA and CDR2 SQIVND (reference sequence). CDR3 DNA: TGTGCCACCGACGGGGGGGCGGGCCCTGGCACAGATACGCAGTATTTT. This encodes CATDGGAGPGTDTQYF.

This clone was seen ten or more times. The V gene is TRBV6-1, the J gene TRBJ1-4; no firm D call. The CDR3 has 15 amino acids. Germline V gene data show CDR1 as MNHNS and CDR2 as SASEGT. Trimming cost V 5 bases and J 0 bases, with 10 bases left between them. In DNA form, the CDR3 reads TGTGCCAGCAGTAAACGGGGTGCAACTAATGAAAAACTGTTTTTT. This codes for CASSKRGATNEKLFF.

About this clone: No conserved phenylalanine or tryptophan is present at the end of the CDR3, so a read error is the likely explanation. The chain joins TRBV27 to TRBJ2-1; tentative D call: TRBD1 (6 bases). CDR3 length equals 14 residues. V shed 5 bases and J shed 2 bases, with 10 bases lying between them. The germline gives CDR1 MNHEY, CDR2 SMNVEV (reference sequence). The CDR3 is CASSLQGTYNEQFV. CDR3 bases: TGTGCCAGCAGTCTACAGGGCACCTACAATGAGCAGTTCGTC.

This clone was seen ten or more times. The chain carries TRBV20-1 and TRBJ2-2; a possible D gene is TRBD2 (7 bases). There are 16 residues in the CDR3. Trimming shortened V by 0 bases and J by 5 bases, and 16 bases separated the two germline ends. Per the germline V gene, CDR1 is DFQATT and CDR2 is SNEGSKA (reference sequence). This chain's CDR3 is CSARDPEGGETGELFF. CDR3 coding DNA: TGCAGTGCTAGAGACCCGGAGGGGGGGGAAACCGGGGAGCTGTTTTTT.

This clone has more than one count but fewer than ten. The CDR3 region has the DNA TGTGCCAGTTACTCAAACAGGGGGCATGGCTACACCTTC. Protein sequence: CASYSNRGHGYTF. V is TRBV19 and J is TRBJ1-2; TRBD1 matches at 9 bases. J lost 6 bases, V lost 8 bases, and 7 bases had no gene match. Germline V gives CDR1 LNHDA, CDR2 SQIVND (reference sequence). This CDR3 has 13 residues.

V is TRBV24-1 and J is TRBJ2-3; no definite D call. From germline, CDR1 is KGHDR and CDR2 SFDVKD. The CDR3 consists of 13 residues. The V gene lost 7 bases and the J gene lost 3 bases, with 10 bases spanning the gap. The CDR3 here is CATSERVTDTQYF. As DNA, the CDR3 is TGTGCCACCAGCGAAAGGGTTACAGATACGCAGTATTTT.

This clone was detected many times. The J gene is TRBJ2-2, the V gene TRBV12-3 or TRBV12-4; 13 bases align to TRBD2. This CDR3 region has 17 residues. Trimming cost V 6 bases and J 5 bases; bases outside gene matches: 9. The CDR3 is CASSSGLAGAGTGELFF. For the CDR3, the DNA is TGTGCCAGCAGCTCCGGACTAGCGGGAGCTGGTACCGGGGAGCTGTTTTTT.

This clone was counted at least ten times. This chain links TRBV6-1 with TRBJ2-3; 10 bases match TRBD2. Trimming at V came to 11 bases and at J to 7 bases, leaving 6 bases not matched to a gene. This CDR3 comprises 12 residues. Germline V gene sequence: CDR1 MNHNS, CDR2 SASEGT. CDR3 sequence (DNA): TGTGCCGGGGGGACTAGCGCATATACGCAGTATTTT. Its protein product is CAGGTSAYTQYF.

The sample holds many counts of this clone. The V call is TRBV2, the J call TRBJ2-3; 8 bases align to TRBD2. Trimming took 1 base from V and 5 from J; bases not matched to a gene: 8. The CDR3 is 16 amino acids. Germline lookup yields CDR1 SNHLY and CDR2 FYNNEI. CDR3 residues: CASSEDGTAGEDTQYF. CDR3 nucleotide sequence: TGTGCCAGCAGTGAAGACGGCACAGCGGGAGAAGATACGCAGTATTTT.

This clone has a handful of counts. The rearrangement links TRBV6-4 to TRBJ1-3; no reliable D call. Germline loops: CDR1 MRHNA, CDR2 SNTAGT. V was clipped by 7 bases and J by 3 bases, with 13 bases between them. This CDR3 region has 14 residues. This CDR3 reads CASTEPGVGNTIYF. CDR3 DNA: TGTGCCAGCACCGAACCCGGTGTTGGAAACACCATATATTTT.

This clone was seen many times. The V gene is TRBV7-9, the J gene TRBJ2-1; D is perhaps TRBD1 (5 bases). Trimming left V 1 base short and J 0 bases short, with 7 bases between. This CDR3 is 15 amino acids long. CDR1 and CDR2 from the germline V gene are SEHNR and FQNEAQ (reference sequence). The DNA of the CDR3 is TGTGCCAGCAGCTTAGACAGGAGCTCCTACAATGAGCAGTTCTTC. This translates into CASSLDRSSYNEQFF.

This clone was seen at least ten times. The chain joins TRBV2 to TRBJ2-7; D is unresolved. This CDR3 is built from 16 residues. V gave up 0 bases and J gave up 0 bases, with 12 bases separating them. Germline CDR1 is SNHLY and CDR2 is FYNNEI. CDR3 region: CASSEAGRPSSYEQYF. The CDR3 bases are TGTGCCAGCAGTGAAGCCGGCAGGCCGAGCTCCTACGAGCAGTACTTC.

This clone is labeled medium-sized. The rearrangement links TRBV12-3 or TRBV12-4 to TRBJ2-2; TRBD2 agrees at 9 bases. There are 14 residues in the CDR3. V trimming: 6 bases; J trimming: 7 bases; junction bases outside the gene matches: 6. The CDR3 coding sequence is TGTGCCAGCAGAATAGCGGGAGTTGACGGGGAGCTGTTTTTT. Translating it yields CASRIAGVDGELFF.

This clone was seen at least ten times. The sample carries other DNA sequences with the same CDR3. Here the CDR3 reads CSVEEGGSEAFF. DNA for the CDR3: TGCAGCGTTGAAGAGGGGGGCAGTGAAGCTTTCTTT. This sequence joins TRBV29-1 and TRBJ1-1, with D possibly TRBD1 on 6 matching bases. This CDR3 is 12 amino acids long. The V and J ends lost 0 bases and 7 bases respectively, with 9 bases between them. Germline V gene data show CDR1 as SQVTM and CDR2 as ANQGSEA.

In its sample, this clone was seen many times. The V and J genes are TRBV5-1 and TRBJ1-1; possibly TRBD1 for D (5 bases). With 4 bases removed from V and 0 bases from J, the gap between germline ends came to 13 bases. The CDR3 covers 15 residues. CDR1 is SGHRS, CDR2 YFSETQ, per germline. The CDR3 protein is CASSPGTYVNTEAFF. CDR3 DNA: TGCGCCAGCAGCCCAGGGACGTATGTGAACACTGAAGCTTTCTTT.

This clone is classed as medium-sized (0.01 to 0.1%). This chain uses TRBV12-3 or TRBV12-4 with TRBJ2-3; the D is unclear. The CDR3 runs 15 residues. The V and J ends lost 1 base and 3 bases respectively, with 11 bases between them. CDR3 coding DNA: TGTGCCAGCAGTTTAGTTTCGGGTCCTACAGATACGCAGTATTTT. This encodes CASSLVSGPTDTQYF.

This clone was seen at least ten times. The chain combines TRBV7-9 with TRBJ2-2; 11 bases align to TRBD2. Germline values: CDR1 SEHNR, CDR2 FQNEAQ (reference sequence). With 5 bases clipped from V and 5 bases from J, the junction kept 1 base outside the gene matches. The CDR3 extends over 14 amino acids. In DNA form, the CDR3 reads TGTGCCAGCAGCAGACTAGCGGGAACCGGGGAGCTGTTTTTT. This sequence encodes CASSRLAGTGELFF.

This clone was picked up many times. This chain links TRBV27 with TRBJ2-7; the D is unclear. This CDR3 contains 13 residues. Trimming took off 8 bases at V and 2 bases at J, with 13 bases between the two ends. From germline, CDR1 is MNHEY and CDR2 SMNVEV (reference sequence). In DNA form, the CDR3 reads TGTGCCAGCGGAGTAGGCCCGGCCTACGAGCAGTACTTC. Protein: CASGVGPAYEQYF.

Many counts were recorded for this clone. The chain has TRBV29-1 and TRBJ2-5, with no clear D. This CDR3 spans 9 amino acids. The ends were cut back, 6 bases at V and 10 bases at J, with 9 bases in the middle. CDR1 SQVTM and CDR2 ANQGSEA come from the germline V gene. CDR3 sequence (DNA): TGCAGCGTCGCGGAAGACCAGTACTTC. It is translated as CSVAEDQYF.

This clone was seen many times. V is TRBV7-3 and J is TRBJ2-1; no definite D call. Germline CDR1 is SGHTA and CDR2 is FQGTGA. The CDR3 extends over 13 amino acids. V lost 4 bases and J 6 bases, leaving 10 bases between the germline ends. The CDR3 is CASSSVSGNEQFF. The CDR3 DNA follows: TGTGCCAGCAGCTCCGTCTCGGGCAATGAGCAGTTCTTC.

The table lists this clone with many counts. The chain carries TRBV20-1 and TRBJ2-1; D unresolved. This CDR3 contains 14 residues. The V end was cut by 3 bases, the J end by 6 bases, with 15 bases between. Germline V gene data show CDR1 as DFQATT and CDR2 as SNEGSKA (reference sequence). This CDR3 is CSASPSSGGNEQFF. CDR3 in DNA: TGCAGTGCTAGCCCATCCTCGGGCGGCAATGAGCAGTTCTTC.

This clone was detected ten times or more. This chain uses TRBV27 with TRBJ2-7; the match to TRBD2 covers 10 bases. The CDR3 runs to 17 residues. V shed 4 bases, J shed 5 bases, and the junction held 14 bases outside the gene matches. CDR1 is MNHEY, CDR2 SMNVEV, per germline (reference sequence). The CDR3, as DNA: TGTGCCAGCAGTTCCATCAGAGGGCTAGCGGGAGTAAACGAGCAGTACTTC. Translating gives CASSSIRGLAGVNEQYF.

This clone has a handful of counts. This may stem from a read error, because a much larger clone lies one nucleotide away. The chain is built from TRBV29-1 and TRBJ2-7, with TRBD2 matching 14 bases. With V trimmed by 8 bases and J by 3 bases, 6 bases remained unmatched. The CDR3 runs 14 residues. Germline assignment: CDR1 SQVTM and CDR2 ANQGSEA. This CDR3 is CSSFGLAGGYEQYF. CDR3 DNA sequence: TGCAGCTCCTTCGGACTAGCGGGAGGCTACGAGCAGTACTTC.

There are a few counts of this clone. This rearrangement joins TRBV20-1 to TRBJ2-7; TRBD1 agrees at 9 bases. Germline lookup yields CDR1 DFQATT and CDR2 SNEGSKA (reference sequence). Unmatched junction bases numbered 7, after V lost 4 bases and J lost 0 bases. There are 15 residues in the CDR3. The CDR3 loop reads CSANSGQGPSYEQYF. The CDR3 DNA follows: TGCAGTGCTAATTCGGGACAGGGACCCTCCTACGAGCAGTACTTC.

Worth noting for this clone: At one boundary the junction diverges from the germline segment, which might be a read error. This chain connects TRBV27 to TRBJ2-5, with D perhaps being TRBD1 or TRBD2 (6 bases each). CDR3 length: 15 amino acids. CDR1 is MNHEY, CDR2 SMNVEV, per germline (reference sequence). The CDR3 nucleotides are TGTGCCAGCAGCCCGGGGGCTTCAATTCAGGAGACCCAGTCCTTC. This gives the protein CASSPGASIQETQSF.

This clone was found many times. The chain has TRBV19 and TRBJ1-4; D may be TRBD1 (5 bases). The CDR3 covers 13 residues. V lost 4 bases and J lost 11, with 14 bases in between. The germline V gene has CDR1 LNHDA and CDR2 SQIVND (reference sequence). CDR3 in amino acids: CASSTRTRNKLFF. DNA for the CDR3: TGTGCCAGTAGTACGCGGACAAGGAACAAACTGTTTTTT.